Following are 5 T cell receptor beta chains from one sample sequenced in a study of regulatory T cells in long-lasting Graves disease. Combining iRepertoire HTBI primers with Arm-PCR of CDR3 regions, the authors built TCR beta libraries. From the multiplex PCR reads, TCRdb called clonotypes with MiXCR, one entry per CDR3 protein. The table has roughly 700,000 distinct CDR3 sequences, roughly 30% seen once. Time point described: persistent/refractory GD, antithyroid drugs over 5 years with positive TRAb. The TCR library used RNA extracted from PBMCs. The input for sequencing was peripheral blood mononuclear cells (PBMCs), taken when the disease was refractory, from a patient treated with antithyroid drugs. The receptors derive from a female donor with Graves disease.

The genes are TRBV30 and TRBJ1-4; 8 bases agree with TRBD1. The CDR3 runs to 16 residues. The V segment lost 3 bases and the J segment 3 bases; nucleotides outside the gene matches: 9. CDR1 GTSNPN and CDR2 SVGIG come from the germline V gene (reference sequence). The DNA for the CDR3 is TGTGCCTGGAGCCCAAGGACAGGGTCAGCTAATGAAAAACTGTTTTTT. Protein sequence: CAWSPRTGSANEKLFF. The full variable domain, completed using reference TRBV30 and TRBJ1-4, is SQTIHQWPATLVQPVGSPLSLECTVEGTSNPNLYWYRQAAGRGLQLLFYSVGIGQISSEVPQNLSASRPQDRQFILSSKKLLLSDSGFYLCAWSPRTGSANEKLFFGSGTQLSVL.

This clonotype was detected a few times. This CDR3 is CASSLGTVVYGYTF. The CDR3 DNA reads as TGTGCCAGTAGTCTTGGGACGGTCGTCTATGGCTACACCTTC. The J gene is TRBJ1-2, the V gene TRBV19, with D possibly TRBD1 on 5 matching bases. V lost 5 bases and J 4 bases, leaving 14 bases between the germline ends. The CDR3 length is 14 residues. The V gene's germline CDR1 is LNHDA and CDR2 SQIVND (reference sequence).

This clonotype was detected only a few times. The rearrangement joins TRBV6-1 to TRBJ2-3, with a tentative D call TRBD1 (5 bases). V lost 7 bases and J lost 4, with 18 bases in between. The CDR3 contains 15 residues. In germline, CDR1 is MNHNS, CDR2 SASEGT. Written as DNA, the CDR3 is TGTGCCAGCATAATCATCCAGGGTTCGGCAGATACGCAGTATTTT. Translating gives CASIIIQGSADTQYF.

This chain connects TRBV29-1 to TRBJ1-1, with 8 positions matching TRBD1. Looked up from germline, CDR1 is SQVTM and CDR2 is ANQGSEA. J was trimmed by 0 bases and V by 7 bases; bases with no gene match: 1. The CDR3 length is 12 residues. CDR3 residues: CSGTGLNTEAFF. In DNA, the CDR3 is TGCAGCGGGACAGGGCTGAACACTGAAGCTTTCTTT.

J is TRBJ2-7 and V is TRBV6-1, with TRBD2 matching 10 bases. V was clipped by 7 bases and J by 3 bases; unmatched bases: 9. Per the germline V gene, CDR1 is MNHNS and CDR2 is SASEGT. The CDR3 is made up of 15 amino acids. The CDR3 region has the DNA TGTGCCAGCATTTTGACTAGCGGGTCGTACTACGAGCAGTACTTC. Its protein product is CASILTSGSYYEQYF.